This T cell receptor (beta chain) was captured by sequencing in a study of blood T cell repertoires in COVID-19. Here immunoSEQ multiplex PCR was the method, and the copy in TCRdb shows in-frame clones only, minus some. This sample has tens of thousands of clones; approximately 86% occur once, and the top ten carry more than 1.4%. This clone came up a few times. In germline, CDR1 is MNHEY, CDR2 SMNVEV (reference sequence). The germline V and J ends were trimmed by 4 bases and 7 bases, with 16 bases remaining between them. CDR3 size: 15 residues. Sequences were obtained from peripheral blood. This chain connects TRBV27 to TRBJ1-4; D is possibly TRBD1 (6 bases). This clonotype originated in an older woman with acute or convalescent COVID-19. This CDR3 is CASSSAGGASEKLFF. The DNA for the CDR3 is TGTGCCAGCAGTTCCGCCGGGGGGGCTTCTGAAAAACTGTTTTTT.